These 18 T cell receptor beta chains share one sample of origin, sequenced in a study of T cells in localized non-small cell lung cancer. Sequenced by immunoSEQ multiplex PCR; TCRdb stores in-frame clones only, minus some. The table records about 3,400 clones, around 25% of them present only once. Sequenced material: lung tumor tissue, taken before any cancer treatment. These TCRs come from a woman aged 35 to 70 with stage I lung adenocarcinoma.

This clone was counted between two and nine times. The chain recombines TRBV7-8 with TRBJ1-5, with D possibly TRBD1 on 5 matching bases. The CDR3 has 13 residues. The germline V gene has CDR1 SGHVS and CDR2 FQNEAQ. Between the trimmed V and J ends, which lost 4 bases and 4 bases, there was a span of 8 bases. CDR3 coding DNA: TGTGCCAGCAGCTCGTCAGGGAATCAGCCCCAGCATTTT. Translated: CASSSSGNQPQHF.

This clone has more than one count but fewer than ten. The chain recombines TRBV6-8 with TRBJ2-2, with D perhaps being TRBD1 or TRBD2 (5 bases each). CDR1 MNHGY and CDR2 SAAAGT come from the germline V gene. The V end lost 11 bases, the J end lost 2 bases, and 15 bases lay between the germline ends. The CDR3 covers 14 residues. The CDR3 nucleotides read TGTGCCGCCTGTTCGGGGCTTAACACCGGGGAGCTGTTTTTT. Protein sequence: CAACSGLNTGELFF.

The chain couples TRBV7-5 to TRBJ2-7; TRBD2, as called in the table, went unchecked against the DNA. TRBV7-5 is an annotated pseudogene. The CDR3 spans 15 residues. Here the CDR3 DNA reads TGTGCCAGCAGCCCGAGGACTAGCGGGAGTTACGAGCAGTACTTC. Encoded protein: CASSPRTSGSYEQYF.

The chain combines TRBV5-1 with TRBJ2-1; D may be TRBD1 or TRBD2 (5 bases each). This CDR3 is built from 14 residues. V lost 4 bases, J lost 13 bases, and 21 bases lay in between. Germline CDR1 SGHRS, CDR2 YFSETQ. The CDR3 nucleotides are TGCGCCAGCAGCCCCGAATCGCCGGGACCCCGACAGTTCTTC. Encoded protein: CASSPESPGPRQFF.

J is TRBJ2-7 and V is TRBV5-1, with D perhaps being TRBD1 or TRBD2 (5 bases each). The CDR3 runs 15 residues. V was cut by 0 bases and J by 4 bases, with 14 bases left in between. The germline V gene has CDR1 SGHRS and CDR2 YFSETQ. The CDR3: CASSLEWGIRYEQYF. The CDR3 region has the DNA TGCGCCAGCAGCTTGGAGTGGGGGATACGTTACGAGCAGTACTTC.

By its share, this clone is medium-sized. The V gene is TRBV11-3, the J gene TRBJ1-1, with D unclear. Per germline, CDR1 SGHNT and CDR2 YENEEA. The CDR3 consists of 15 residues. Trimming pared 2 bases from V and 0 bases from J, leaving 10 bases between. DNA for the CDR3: TGTGCCAGCAGCTTACAGGTGGCCCTGAACACTGAAGCTTTCTTT. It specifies CASSLQVALNTEAFF.

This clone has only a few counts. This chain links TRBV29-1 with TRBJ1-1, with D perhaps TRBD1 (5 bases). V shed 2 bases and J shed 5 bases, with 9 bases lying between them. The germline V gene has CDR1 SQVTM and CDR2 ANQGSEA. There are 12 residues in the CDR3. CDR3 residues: CSVEIQETEAFF. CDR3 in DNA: TGCAGCGTTGAAATACAGGAGACTGAAGCTTTCTTT.

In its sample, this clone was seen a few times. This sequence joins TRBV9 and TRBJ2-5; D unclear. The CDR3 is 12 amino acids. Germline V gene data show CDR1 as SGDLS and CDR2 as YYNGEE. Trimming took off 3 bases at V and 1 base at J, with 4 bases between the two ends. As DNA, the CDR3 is TGTGCCAGCAGCGCGGGCCAAGAGACCCAGTACTTC. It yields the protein CASSAGQETQYF.

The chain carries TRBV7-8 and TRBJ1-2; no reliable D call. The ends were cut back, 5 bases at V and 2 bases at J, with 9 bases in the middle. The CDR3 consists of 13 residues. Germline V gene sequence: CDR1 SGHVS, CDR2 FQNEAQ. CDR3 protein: CASSATENYGYTF. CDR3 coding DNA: TGTGCCAGCAGCGCGACTGAAAACTATGGCTACACCTTC.

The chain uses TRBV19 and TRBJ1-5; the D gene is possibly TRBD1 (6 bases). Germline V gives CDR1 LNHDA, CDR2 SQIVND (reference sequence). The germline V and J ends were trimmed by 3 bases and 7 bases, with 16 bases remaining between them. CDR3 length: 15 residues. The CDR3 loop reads CASSIQQGVQQPQHF. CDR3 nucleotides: TGTGCCAGTAGTATTCAACAGGGCGTACAGCAGCCCCAGCATTTT.

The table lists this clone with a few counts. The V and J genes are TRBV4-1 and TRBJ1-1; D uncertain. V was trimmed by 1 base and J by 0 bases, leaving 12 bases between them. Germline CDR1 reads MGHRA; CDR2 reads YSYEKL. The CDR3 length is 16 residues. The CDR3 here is CASSQAGGLVNTEAFF. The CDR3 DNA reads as TGCGCCAGCAGCCAAGCGGGCGGGTTAGTGAACACTGAAGCTTTCTTT.

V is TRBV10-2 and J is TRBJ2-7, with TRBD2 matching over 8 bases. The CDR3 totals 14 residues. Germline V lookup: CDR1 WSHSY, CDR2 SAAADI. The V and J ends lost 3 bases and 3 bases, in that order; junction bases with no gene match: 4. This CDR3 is CASSELAEIYEQYF. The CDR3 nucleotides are TGCGCCAGCAGTGAACTAGCGGAAATCTACGAGCAGTACTTC.

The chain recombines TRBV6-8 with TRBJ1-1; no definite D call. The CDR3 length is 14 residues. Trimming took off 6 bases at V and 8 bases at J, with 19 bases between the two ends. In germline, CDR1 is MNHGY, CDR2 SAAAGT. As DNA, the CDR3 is TGTGCCAGCAGCGATCCAACCACGCAGGTAGAAGCTTTCTTT. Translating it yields CASSDPTTQVEAFF.

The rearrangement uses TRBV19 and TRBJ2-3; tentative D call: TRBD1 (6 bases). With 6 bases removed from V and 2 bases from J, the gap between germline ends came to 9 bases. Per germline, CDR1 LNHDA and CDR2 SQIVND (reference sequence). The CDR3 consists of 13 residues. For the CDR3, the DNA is TGTGCCAGTAGGGACAGTCCCACAGATACGCAGTATTTT. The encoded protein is CASRDSPTDTQYF.

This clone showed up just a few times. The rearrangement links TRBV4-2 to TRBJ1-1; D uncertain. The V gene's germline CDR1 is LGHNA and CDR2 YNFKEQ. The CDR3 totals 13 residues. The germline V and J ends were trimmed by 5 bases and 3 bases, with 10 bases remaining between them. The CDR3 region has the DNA TGTGCCAGCAGCTTTTATAGTTACACTGAAGCTTTCTTT. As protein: CASSFYSYTEAFF.

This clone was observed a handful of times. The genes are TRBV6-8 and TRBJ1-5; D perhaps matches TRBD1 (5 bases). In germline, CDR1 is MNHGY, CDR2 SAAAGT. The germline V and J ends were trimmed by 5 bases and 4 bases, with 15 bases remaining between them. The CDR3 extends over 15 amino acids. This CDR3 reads CASSVGYRGNQPQHF. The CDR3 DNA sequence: TGTGCCAGCAGTGTGGGGTATAGGGGTAATCAGCCCCAGCATTTT.

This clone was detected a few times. CDR3 in amino acids: CASSQGLLAEETQYF. The CDR3, as DNA: TGTGCCAGCAGCCAAGGTTTGCTAGCGGAAGAGACCCAGTACTTC. The gene calls are TRBV11-3 and TRBJ2-5; TRBD2 agrees at 7 bases. The V and J ends lost 5 bases and 3 bases, in that order; junction bases with no gene match: 9. CDR1 is SGHNT and CDR2 is YENEEA in the germline V gene. This CDR3 contains 15 residues.

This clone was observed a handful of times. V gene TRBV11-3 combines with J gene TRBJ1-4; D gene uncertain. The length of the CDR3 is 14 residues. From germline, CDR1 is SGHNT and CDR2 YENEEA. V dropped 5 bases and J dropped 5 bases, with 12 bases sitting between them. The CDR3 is CASSPQERNEKLFF. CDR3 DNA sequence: TGTGCCAGCAGCCCCCAGGAGAGAAATGAAAAACTGTTTTTT.